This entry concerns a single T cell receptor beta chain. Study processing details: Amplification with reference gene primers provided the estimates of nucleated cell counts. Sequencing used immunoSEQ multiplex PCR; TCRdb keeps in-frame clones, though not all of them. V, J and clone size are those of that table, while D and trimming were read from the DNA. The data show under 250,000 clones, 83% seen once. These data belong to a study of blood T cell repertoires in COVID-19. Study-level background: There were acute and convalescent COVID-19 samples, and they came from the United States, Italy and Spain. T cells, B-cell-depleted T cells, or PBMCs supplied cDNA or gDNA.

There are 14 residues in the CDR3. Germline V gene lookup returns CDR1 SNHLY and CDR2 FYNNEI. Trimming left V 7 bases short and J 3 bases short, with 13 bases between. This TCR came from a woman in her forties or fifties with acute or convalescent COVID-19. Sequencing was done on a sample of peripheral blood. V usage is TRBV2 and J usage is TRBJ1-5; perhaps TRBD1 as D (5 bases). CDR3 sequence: CASKQTASNQPQHF. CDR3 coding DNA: TGTGCCAGCAAGCAGACAGCCTCCAATCAGCCCCAGCATTTT.